Listed below are T cell receptor beta chains from one sample, sequenced in a study of blood T cell repertoires in COVID-19. Clones were sequenced by immunoSEQ multiplex PCR, and TCRdb holds only the in-frame ones, with some missing. The sample shows some 20,000 clones, 86% of them seen only once. Specimen: peripheral blood. These receptors came from a human donor in a cohort sampled during active COVID-19. The CDR3 runs from the conserved cysteine through the conserved F or W. The D gene is left open where the match is weak.

J gene | D gene | V gene | CDR3 DNA | CDR3 protein
TRBJ1-2 | - | TRBV27 | TGTGCCAGCAGTCTCGGTAGCTCAAGAGGCTACACCTTC | CASSLGSSRGYTF
TRBJ2-2 | TRBD1 | TRBV28 | TGTGCCAGCAGTTTAAGTGGGACAGGGGACCCTACCGGGGAGCTGTTTTTT | CASSLSGTGDPTGELFF
TRBJ2-5 | - | TRBV14 | TGTGCCAGCAGCCAAGTGGGGCTAGTAGAGACCCAGTACTTC | CASSQVGLVETQYF
TRBJ2-3 | - | TRBV11-3 | TGTGCCAGCAGCTTAAAGGGGATCGGCACAGATACGCAGTATTTT | CASSLKGIGTDTQYF
TRBJ1-5 | - | TRBV28 | TGTGCCAGCTCTGGGGGGGGCTTCCATAGCAATCAGCCCCAGCATTTT | CASSGGGFHSNQPQHF
TRBJ1-5 | - | TRBV19 | TGTGCCAGTAGTATAGGAGGCGTACTGAACCAGCCCCAGCATTTT | CASSIGGVLNQPQHF
TRBJ2-7 | TRBD2 | TRBV5-6 | TGTGCCAGCAGCCACGGACTAGCGGTACAATACGAGCAGTACTTC | CASSHGLAVQYEQYF
TRBJ1-4 | TRBD1 | TRBV4-1 | TGCGCCAGCAGCCAAGACCCAGGGACAGGGGCAACTAATGAAAAACTGTTTTTT | CASSQDPGTGATNEKLFF
TRBJ2-1 | TRBD1 | TRBV7-9 | TGTGCCAGCAGCTTAGCGGGAGGGACAGGGCTCAATGAGCAGTTCTTC | CASSLAGGTGLNEQFF
TRBJ2-1 | - | TRBV25-1 | TGTGCCAGCAGTGCTAGCGCATACAATGAGCAGTTCTTC | CASSASAYNEQFF
TRBJ2-1 | TRBD2 | TRBV28 | TGTGCCAGCAGTCAAACCGGGACTAGCGGGAGTAACTATGGTGAGCAGTTCTTC | CASSQTGTSGSNYGEQFF
TRBJ2-7 | TRBD1 | TRBV10-1 | TGCGCCAGCAGATCCGGGACAGGGAACGGCGAGCAGTACTTC | CASRSGTGNGEQYF
TRBJ2-1 | TRBD2 | TRBV7-2 | TGTGCCAGCAGCCTAGGGACTAGCGGGGTGGGCTACAATGAGCAGTTCTTC | CASSLGTSGVGYNEQFF
TRBJ2-2 | TRBD1 | TRBV6-6 | TGTGCCAGCACCCTAGGACAGGGGGACACCGGGGAGCTGTTTTTT | CASTLGQGDTGELFF
TRBJ2-3 | - | TRBV3-1/TRBV3-2 | TGTGCCAGCAGTCTTGGGGCGGCTAGCACAGATACGCAGTATTTT | CASSLGAASTDTQYF
TRBJ2-3 | TRBD2 | TRBV12-5 | TGTGCTAGTGGTTTATACCCTAGCGGGACCACAGATACGCAGTATTTT | CASGLYPSGTTDTQYF
TRBJ1-6 | - | TRBV5-4 | TGTGCCAGCAGCTTTCAGGGACAACTATCTTCACCCCTCCACTTT | CASSFQGQLSSPLHF
TRBJ1-4 | TRBD1 | TRBV5-1 | TGCGCCAGCAGCCGGGACAGCGAGAATGAAAAACTGTTTTTT | CASSRDSENEKLFF
TRBJ1-5 | TRBD1 | TRBV4-1 | TGCGCCAGCAGCGTCCGGGACAGGGGGCCCAATCAGCCCCAGCATTTT | CASSVRDRGPNQPQHF